The clone carrying this T cell receptor (beta chain) was counted at least ten times. CDR3 size: 16 residues. The V gene's germline CDR1 is SGHAT and CDR2 FQNNGV. With V trimmed by 5 bases and J by 1 base, 8 bases remained unmatched. Primers used for first-strand cDNA, a TRAV- and TRBV-specific set, covered both alpha and beta chains. TCR amplification used about 18 PCR cycles, a constant-region primer and a V-primer adapter. TCRdb re-analysed the reads in MiXCR, keeping a single row per CDR3 protein. The sample holds 65,000 to 100,000 distinct CDR3 sequences, roughly a sixth seen once. The time point was: before trial treatment. The data were taken from a study of low-dose radiotherapy and immunotherapy resistance in tumors. The overall study: Patients were treated with intravenous nivolumab at 240 mg every two weeks and were also dosed with ipilimumab at 1 mg/kg every six weeks.

Sequences were derived from PBMCs, sampled before treatment. The chain has TRBV11-2 and TRBJ1-1, with 9 nucleotides matching TRBD1. The origin of this receptor is a male donor with prostate cancer. The CDR3 loop is CASSPTNRGQNTEAFF. CDR3 sequence (DNA): TGTGCCAGCAGCCCAACGAACAGGGGGCAGAACACTGAAGCTTTCTTT.